Below are 8 T cell receptor beta chains sequenced from a single sample in a study of read filtering for tumor transcriptome and immune sequencing. Molecular barcoded adaptors covering alpha/delta and beta/gamma chains were used on 400 ng RNA. Via MiXCR, TCRdb re-called the reads, giving one row per CDR3 protein. The sample includes about 27,000 distinct CDR3 sequences, 14% seen only once; the top ten take just under 45%. Source material: a population of CD138-negative cells sorted from bone marrow. All receptors come from a donor at least 40 years old with multiple myeloma.

This clonotype has a count of ten or more. The V call is TRBV24-1, the J call TRBJ1-6, with TRBD1 identical over 10 bases. Germline CDR1 and CDR2: KGHDR and SFDVKD. J lost 7 bases, V lost 4 bases, and 3 bases had no gene match. CDR3 length equals 15 residues. In DNA, the CDR3 is TGTGCCACCAGTGAGCGGGACAGGGGCAATTCACCCCTCCACTTT. Translation: CATSERDRGNSPLHF.

This clonotype was seen repeatedly, ten times or more. The V and J genes are TRBV20-1 and TRBJ2-7, with TRBD2 identical over 10 bases. Trimming took 7 bases from V and 3 from J; bases not matched to a gene: 3. This CDR3 region has 12 residues. CDR1 is DFQATT and CDR2 is SNEGSKA in the germline V gene (reference sequence). The CDR3 DNA reads as TGCAGTGTGAGCGGGAGGGTCTACGAGCAGTACTTC. Translated, it gives CSVSGRVYEQYF.

Worth noting for this clonotype: A single base separates this from a much larger clone, so it may be a read error. The gene calls are TRBV3-1 and TRBJ2-7, with 7 bases that match TRBD2. The length of the CDR3 is 14 residues. CDR1 is LGHDT and CDR2 is YNNKEL in the germline V gene (reference sequence). In DNA form, the CDR3 reads TGTGCCAGCGGCCAAGAGCGGGACTCCTACGAGCAGTACTTC. This sequence encodes CASGQERDSYEQYF.

Regarding this clonotype: A single base is all that separates this from a far larger clone, so a read error is likely. The chain couples TRBV7-9 to TRBJ2-7, with D maybe TRBD1 (6 bases). The germline V gene encodes CDR1 SEHNR and CDR2 FQNEAQ (reference sequence). This CDR3 is 15 amino acids long. CDR3 DNA sequence: TGTGCCAGCAGACCCAGGGGTGGATCTCCCTACGGGCAGTACTTC. Protein: CASRPRGGSPYGQYF.

This clonotype was seen repeatedly, ten times or more. This sequence joins TRBV7-9 and TRBJ2-1; 9 bases fit TRBD2. The CDR3 runs 15 residues. Per germline, CDR1 SEHNR and CDR2 FQNEAQ (reference sequence). With 1 base clipped from V and 10 bases from J, the junction kept 8 bases outside the gene matches. Here the CDR3 reads CASSLEAGGKEEQFF. In DNA, the CDR3 is TGTGCCAGCAGCTTAGAAGCGGGAGGAAAGGAGGAGCAGTTCTTC.

In its sample, this clonotype was seen many times. This chain links TRBV4-2 with TRBJ2-5, with TRBD1 matching 10 bases. The V segment lost 3 bases and the J segment 2 bases; nucleotides outside the gene matches: 3. The length of the CDR3 is 15 residues. Per the germline V gene, CDR1 is LGHNA and CDR2 is YNFKEQ. CDR3 in amino acids: CASSQGTGEQETQYF. For the CDR3, the DNA is TGTGCCAGCAGCCAGGGGACAGGGGAACAAGAGACCCAGTACTTC.

This clonotype was detected many times. This sequence joins TRBV18 and TRBJ1-1; D is unclear. Trimming took off 3 bases at V and 0 bases at J, with 5 bases between the two ends. In germline, CDR1 is KGHSH, CDR2 LQKENI. The CDR3 is made up of 13 amino acids. The CDR3 here is CASSPMMNTEAFF. The CDR3 DNA reads TGTGCCAGCTCACCTATGATGAACACTGAAGCTTTCTTT.

This clonotype was seen many times. The chain links TRBV7-3 to TRBJ2-1, with 10 nucleotides matching TRBD2. CDR3 size: 17 residues. CDR1 SGHTA and CDR2 FQGTGA come from the germline V gene. The V and J ends lost 2 bases and 5 bases, in that order; junction bases with no gene match: 9. The CDR3 loop reads CASSLRAGGPKNNEQFF. CDR3 DNA: TGTGCCAGCAGCTTACGAGCGGGAGGGCCGAAAAACAATGAGCAGTTCTTC.